The 16 T cell receptor beta chains below all came from one sample that was sequenced in a study of neurological immune-mediated disorders. TCRdb reprocessed the 5' RACE reads with MiXCR, giving one entry per CDR3 protein. The sample includes 85,000 to 110,000 distinct CDR3 sequences, under 14% of them seen just once. Time point specified: longitudinal time-point 3. Specimen: PBMCs. These TCRs come from a female donor with HTLV-1-associated myelopathy (HAM/TSP).

This clonotype came up a few times. V usage is TRBV9 and J usage is TRBJ2-5; no reliable D call. V was trimmed by 3 bases and J by 8 bases, leaving 5 bases between them. Germline V gene sequence: CDR1 SGDLS, CDR2 YYNGEE. The CDR3 has 10 residues. CDR3: CASSGDTQYF. In nucleotides, the CDR3 is TGTGCCAGCAGCGGGGATACCCAGTACTTC.

This clonotype was seen repeatedly, ten times or more. This sequence joins TRBV20-1 and TRBJ2-5, with 10 bases matching TRBD1. Per germline, CDR1 DFQATT and CDR2 SNEGSKA (reference sequence). J gave up 5 bases and V 6 bases, and 6 bases lay outside the gene matches. The CDR3 sequence is 13 residues long. Here the CDR3 reads CSALTGGVETQYF. The CDR3 DNA reads TGCAGTGCGCTGACAGGGGGCGTGGAGACCCAGTACTTC.

On this clonotype itself: Being one base from a much bigger clone, this may be a read error. The chain combines TRBV7-3 with TRBJ2-1; 8 bases are a match to TRBD2. Germline V lookup: CDR1 SGHTA, CDR2 FQGTGA. Germline trimming cut 1 base from V and 8 bases from J; bases unmatched to any gene: 7. The CDR3 runs to 15 residues. CDR3 in DNA: TGTGCCAGCAGCTTAATCGGGGGGGCCAGCGATGAGCAGTTCTTC. The encoded protein is CASSLIGGASDEQFF. The complete variable domain, with remaining parts taken from reference TRBV7-3 and TRBJ2-1, reads GAGVSQTPSNKVTEKGKYVELRCDPISGHTALYWYRQSLGQGPEFLIYFQGTGAADDSGLPNDRFFAVRPEGSVSTLKIQRTERGDSAVYLCASSLIGGASDEQFFGPGTRLTVL.

In its sample, this clonotype was seen many times. V and J are TRBV7-3 and TRBJ2-1; D remains unclear. CDR3 length equals 15 residues. CDR1 is SGHTA, CDR2 FQGTGA, per germline. Trimming removed 1 base at V and 8 bases at J, with 15 bases between. The chain's CDR3 is CASSLSGVGLDEQFF. CDR3 sequence (DNA): TGTGCCAGCAGCTTAAGTGGGGTCGGGCTAGATGAGCAGTTCTTC.

The chain employs TRBV6-1 and TRBJ2-2; 8 bases are a match to TRBD1. CDR1 is MNHNS, CDR2 SASEGT, per germline. CDR3 length: 16 amino acids. V trimming: 3 bases; J trimming: 3 bases; junction bases outside the gene matches: 6. CDR3 in amino acids: CASSDGRGLDTGELFF. The CDR3 DNA reads as TGTGCCAGCAGTGATGGCAGGGGGCTCGACACCGGGGAGCTGTTTTTT.

This clonotype was recorded many times. The gene calls are TRBV5-1 and TRBJ2-2, with 9 positions matching TRBD1. The trim removed 0 bases at V and 4 bases at J, leaving 4 bases unmatched. Germline lookup yields CDR1 SGHRS and CDR2 YFSETQ. The CDR3 sequence is 16 residues long. The CDR3 loop is CASSLAGQGATGELFF. CDR3 bases: TGCGCCAGCAGCTTGGCGGGACAGGGAGCCACCGGGGAGCTGTTTTTT.

About this clonotype: Possible read error: a much larger clone is one base away. V gene TRBV5-1 combines with J gene TRBJ2-2; perhaps TRBD2 as D (5 bases). From germline, CDR1 is SGHRS and CDR2 YFSETQ. This CDR3 has 17 residues. In DNA, the CDR3 is TGCGCCAGCAGATCCCGGACTGGCGGTGCGGGTCCCGGGGAGATGTTTTTT. This codes for CASRSRTGGAGPGEMFF.

V and J are TRBV21-1 and TRBJ2-1; TRBD2, the table's D call, lacks a check against the DNA. TRBV21-1 is designated a pseudogene. The CDR3 totals 15 residues. The CDR3 bases are TGTGCCAGCAGCCACCTAGCGGGGGGACCCAATGAGCAGTTCTTC. Protein product: CASSHLAGGPNEQFF.

This clonotype is classed as medium-sized. The chain uses TRBV10-3 and TRBJ2-3, with 9 nucleotides matching TRBD1. The CDR3 contains 15 residues. Trimming took 4 bases from V and 4 from J; bases not matched to a gene: 6. CDR1 is ENHRY and CDR2 is SYGVKD in the germline V gene. CDR3 protein: CAISGRDRAADTQYF. CDR3 bases: TGTGCCATCAGTGGACGGGACAGGGCTGCAGATACGCAGTATTTT.

There are many counts of this clonotype. This chain connects TRBV7-9 to TRBJ1-2; TRBD1 aligns across 7 bases. The germline V gene has CDR1 SEHNR and CDR2 FQNEAQ (reference sequence). The CDR3 runs 13 residues. With V trimmed by 8 bases and J by 1 base, 4 bases remained unmatched. The CDR3 protein is CASVGGLNYGYTF. The CDR3, as DNA: TGTGCCAGCGTAGGGGGCCTTAACTATGGCTACACCTTC.

This clonotype was detected many times. The chain has TRBV7-3 and TRBJ2-2, with no clear D. The V end lost 2 bases, the J end lost 1 base, and 8 bases lay between the germline ends. The CDR3 extends over 15 amino acids. Per the germline V gene, CDR1 is SGHTA and CDR2 is FQGTGA. The CDR3 protein is CASSLQAGNTGELFF. CDR3 nucleotides: TGTGCCAGCAGCTTACAGGCAGGGAACACCGGGGAGCTGTTTTTT.

This clonotype is a singleton in its sample. The chain has TRBV2 and TRBJ2-4, with 9 bases lining up with TRBD1. Germline values: CDR1 SNHLY, CDR2 FYNNEI. The V gene end was trimmed by 6 bases and the J gene end by 0 bases; junction bases not matched to a gene: 12. This CDR3 spans 18 amino acids. The CDR3 bases are TGTGCCAGCAGGCAGGGACAGGGAGGAGCACTAGCCAAAAACATTCAGTACTTC. Translation: CASRQGQGGALAKNIQYF.

This clonotype was picked up many times. The CDR3 nucleotides are TGCGCCAGCAGCCCGGGTTGGGGGCGTGAGAGAAACACCATATATTTT. It encodes CASSPGWGRERNTIYF. V is TRBV5-1 and J is TRBJ1-3, with TRBD1 as a possible D gene (6 bases). CDR1 and CDR2 (germline): SGHRS, YFSETQ. The length of the CDR3 is 16 residues. V was clipped by 4 bases and J by 5 bases, with 19 bases between them.

The table lists this clonotype with many counts. The chain uses TRBV28 and TRBJ2-7; D is unclear. Per germline, CDR1 MDHEN and CDR2 SYDVKM. The CDR3 loop spans 15 amino acids. Trimming removed 3 bases at V and 0 bases at J, with 12 bases between. Here the CDR3 reads CASSFQTSFSYEQYF. The CDR3 DNA follows: TGTGCCAGCAGTTTCCAAACATCTTTCTCCTACGAGCAGTACTTC.

In its sample, this clonotype was seen many times. The chain is built from TRBV7-2 and TRBJ1-2; D not certain. CDR3 size: 13 residues. The V gene's germline CDR1 is SGHTA and CDR2 FQGNSA. Trimming pared 2 bases from V and 8 bases from J, leaving 12 bases between. The CDR3 bases are TGTGCCAGCAGCTTACGAGTGGAAGGAGGCTACACCTTC. Protein sequence: CASSLRVEGGYTF.

In this sample, this clonotype turned up many times. The chain combines TRBV5-5 with TRBJ2-7, with D unresolved. Germline V gene lookup returns CDR1 SGHKS and CDR2 YYEKEE (reference sequence). V gave up 1 base and J gave up 4 bases, with 12 bases separating them. CDR3 size: 14 residues. CDR3 sequence (DNA): TGTGCCAGCAGCTTGCCAGGATTGGGGTACGAGCAGTACTTC. It codes for CASSLPGLGYEQYF.